There are many counts of the clone carrying this T cell receptor beta chain. Its antigen is unidentified. The data are from a study of T cells in Graves' hyperthyroidism and ophthalmopathy. Study-wide background: Peripheral blood was collected at initial diagnosis, before any treatment.

Study-wide points: Most clonotypes that expanded in the thyroid above 0.001 also showed up in blood.

Fresh peripheral blood, around 11 ml of it, supplied the PBMCs. The junction had 4 bases not matched to a gene; V was cut back by 2 bases and J by 4 bases. The CDR3 runs to 15 residues. Germline loops: CDR1 SGHTA, CDR2 FQGNSA. There were TCR beta CDR3 regions amplified from RNA transcripts. Using the HTBI primer set, a first-round RT-PCR was run on the TCR CDR3. TCRdb redid the calling of the multiplex PCR reads with MiXCR, one entry per CDR3 protein. This table holds about 610,000 distinct CDR3 sequences, over 12% found once. The chain recombines TRBV7-2 with TRBJ2-7; 11 nucleotides match TRBD1. The TCR comes from a middle-aged woman with Graves' ophthalmopathy. Specimen: blood. The CDR3 DNA reads TGTGCCAGCAGCTTATCCGGGACAGGGGGATACGAGCAGTACTTC. Protein: CASSLSGTGGYEQYF. The whole variable domain, filled in from reference TRBV7-2 and TRBJ2-7, reads GAGVSQSPSNKVTEKGKDVELRCDPISGHTALYWYRQSLGQGLEFLIYFQGNSAPDKSGLPSDRFSAERTGGSVSTLTIQRTQQEDSAVYLCASSLSGTGGYEQYFGPGTRLTVT.